These 18 T cell receptor beta chains were all obtained from the same sample, sequenced in a study of T cell responses to AZD1222 COVID-19 vaccine. Only in-frame clones appear in the TCRdb table, and some are missing; sequencing was by immunoSEQ multiplex PCR. The sample holds around 100,000 clones, 80% to 85% seen once. Here the sequenced sample was peripheral blood, taken on day 0 of AZD1222 vaccination. The receptors derive from an adult in good health.

This chain connects TRBV28 to TRBJ2-1, with no clear D. V was shortened by 6 bases and J by 5 bases, with 17 bases between the two germline ends. CDR1 is MDHEN and CDR2 is SYDVKM in the germline V gene. The CDR3 loop spans 15 amino acids. CDR3 DNA sequence: TGTGCCAGCAGCTACGGTGTTAGCATTAACAATGAGCAGTTCTTC. Its protein product is CASSYGVSINNEQFF.

The rearrangement links TRBV5-1 to TRBJ1-1; 7 bases match TRBD1. The CDR3 sequence is 15 residues long. The J segment lost 6 bases and the V segment lost 4 bases, leaving 12 bases of the junction unmatched. The V gene's germline CDR1 is SGHRS and CDR2 YFSETQ. In DNA form, the CDR3 reads TGCGCCAGCAGCCCCCGACAGGGAGCCCTAGCTGAAGCTTTCTTT. Translating gives CASSPRQGALAEAFF.

The genes are TRBV28 and TRBJ2-7, with 8 nucleotides matching TRBD2. This CDR3 has 15 residues. Unmatched junction bases numbered 6, after V lost 3 bases and J lost 2 bases. From germline, CDR1 is MDHEN and CDR2 SYDVKM. CDR3 protein: CASSFLTSGAYEQYF. The DNA for the CDR3 is TGTGCCAGCAGTTTTCTCACTAGCGGAGCCTACGAGCAGTACTTC.

This sequence joins TRBV30 and TRBJ1-2; D call uncertain. Between the trimmed V and J ends, which lost 3 bases and 0 bases, there was a span of 8 bases. From germline, CDR1 is GTSNPN and CDR2 SVGIG (reference sequence). There are 13 residues in the CDR3. This CDR3 reads CAWSLAANYGYTF. The CDR3 DNA sequence: TGTGCCTGGAGCTTAGCAGCTAACTATGGCTACACCTTC.

The V and J genes are TRBV2 and TRBJ2-7; D may be TRBD1 (6 bases). Germline CDR1 reads SNHLY; CDR2 reads FYNNEI. The V end lost 6 bases, the J end lost 2 bases, and 14 bases lay between the germline ends. The CDR3 is 14 residues long. This chain's CDR3 is CASSLGTRPYEQYF. The CDR3 DNA is TGTGCCAGCAGCCTTGGGACACGACCCTACGAGCAGTACTTC.

This rearrangement joins TRBV3-1 (or the pseudogene TRBV3-2) to TRBJ1-1; 9 bases align to TRBD1. Germline V gene lookup returns CDR1 LGHDT and CDR2 YNNKEL (reference sequence). The V and J ends lost 7 bases and 4 bases, in that order; junction bases with no gene match: 4. The CDR3 extends over 13 amino acids. The CDR3 nucleotides read TGTGCCAGCACACAGGGGGCTTTCACTGAAGCTTTCTTT. Its protein product is CASTQGAFTEAFF.

There are a few counts of this clone. The chain combines TRBV5-6 with TRBJ2-2, with TRBD1 as a possible D gene (5 bases). V shed 3 bases and J shed 8 bases, with 11 bases lying between them. The germline V gene encodes CDR1 SGHDT and CDR2 YYEEEE. The CDR3 loop spans 13 amino acids. The CDR3 region has the DNA TGTGCCAGCAGCTGGACAACCGTGGGGGAGCTGTTTTTT. It encodes CASSWTTVGELFF.

The V gene is TRBV4-2, the J gene TRBJ2-7; TRBD1 aligns across 9 bases. Germline CDR1 and CDR2: LGHNA and YNFKEQ. There are 15 residues in the CDR3. The junction had 7 bases not matched to a gene; V was cut back by 1 base and J by 6 bases. The CDR3 DNA is TGTGCCAGCAGCCAAGGTGGGACAGGGTCTGGCGAGCAGTACTTC. Translating it yields CASSQGGTGSGEQYF.

CDR3 residues: CASRFGEGKLFF. The CDR3 coding sequence is TGTGCCAGCAGGTTTGGTGAGGGAAAACTGTTTTTT. The chain has TRBV27 and TRBJ1-4; no clear D gene. The CDR3 extends over 12 amino acids. CDR1 is MNHEY, CDR2 SMNVEV, per germline (reference sequence). The V end lost 6 bases, the J end lost 10 bases, and 12 bases lay between the germline ends.

The chain carries TRBV6-5 and TRBJ1-1, with a tentative D call TRBD1 (5 bases). This CDR3 has 13 amino acids. CDR1 is MNHEY and CDR2 is SVGAGI in the germline V gene. The V end was cut by 7 bases, the J end by 1 base, with 10 bases between. The CDR3 DNA reads TGTGCCAGCACGGGACGGGAGAACACTGAAGCTTTCTTT. Translation: CASTGRENTEAFF.

J is TRBJ2-7 and V is TRBV7-9, with 11 bases matching TRBD2. Germline V gene data show CDR1 as SEHNR and CDR2 as FQNEAQ (reference sequence). The CDR3 runs 15 residues. The V segment lost 5 bases and the J segment 5 bases; nucleotides outside the gene matches: 8. CDR3 in amino acids: CASSLRLAGNDEQYF. CDR3 in DNA: TGTGCCAGCAGCCTAAGACTAGCGGGGAATGACGAGCAGTACTTC.

The CDR3 region is CASTPGLANDEQFF. CDR3 bases: TGTGCCAGTACACCGGGACTAGCTAACGATGAGCAGTTCTTC. V usage is TRBV19 and J usage is TRBJ2-1; 9 nucleotides match TRBD2. Germline loops: CDR1 LNHDA, CDR2 SQIVND (reference sequence). The CDR3 is 14 amino acids. V lost 7 bases and J lost 8; bases outside the gene matches: 9.

This chain uses TRBV11-3 with TRBJ2-1; 7 bases are a match to TRBD1. J was trimmed by 2 bases and V by 5 bases; bases with no gene match: 12. The V gene's germline CDR1 is SGHNT and CDR2 YENEEA. The CDR3 sequence is 17 residues long. The CDR3 sequence: CASSQGVGRVAYNEQFF. The CDR3 DNA reads TGTGCCAGCAGCCAGGGGGTGGGGCGGGTAGCCTACAATGAGCAGTTCTTC.

The gene calls are TRBV19 and TRBJ2-3; TRBD1 matches 7 bases. The length of the CDR3 is 15 residues. The germline CDR1 and CDR2 sequences are LNHDA and SQIVND (reference sequence). V shed 6 bases and J 11 bases; nucleotides not matched to a gene: 17. The CDR3 DNA reads as TGTGCCAGTAGCCTAGGGGGACAGATTTCGTACTGGCAGTATTTT. Translating gives CASSLGGQISYWQYF.

The V call is TRBV6-1, the J call TRBJ1-6; D is undetermined. Trimming removed 2 bases at V and 6 bases at J, with 11 bases between. Germline V CDR1 and CDR2: MNHNS, SASEGT. The CDR3 contains 15 residues. CDR3 nucleotide sequence: TGTGCCAGCAGTGAAAGGCCCGGCACTAATTCACCCCTCCACTTT. It yields the protein CASSERPGTNSPLHF.

This sequence joins TRBV12-3 or TRBV12-4 and TRBJ1-5, with D unclear. CDR3 length equals 13 residues. The ends were cut back, 3 bases at V and 4 bases at J, with 7 bases in the middle. CDR3 protein: CASSLGQNQPQHF. DNA for the CDR3: TGTGCCAGCAGTTTGGGCCAGAATCAGCCCCAGCATTTT.

This sequence joins TRBV28 and TRBJ1-2; D is perhaps TRBD1 (6 bases). The CDR3 is 12 residues long. Trimming removed 5 bases from V and 3 bases from J, with 7 bases in between. Germline CDR1 MDHEN, CDR2 SYDVKM. The DNA of the CDR3 is TGTGCCAGCAGTAACAGGGACTATGGCTACACCTTC. Its protein product is CASSNRDYGYTF.

This chain links TRBV7-2 with TRBJ2-7; D might be TRBD1 (5 bases). Germline CDR1 and CDR2: SGHTA and FQGNSA. The CDR3 sequence is 13 residues long. The V end lost 3 bases, the J end lost 5 bases, and 11 bases lay between the germline ends. CDR3 bases: TGTGCCAGCAGCTTCAGGGTCTTGGACGAGCAGTACTTC. Its translation is CASSFRVLDEQYF.